This record concerns one T cell receptor (beta chain) sequence. The data are from a study of blood T cell repertoires in COVID-19. Individuals aged roughly 18 to 95 years were recruited from around 22 US areas. In the authors' methods: The authors estimated nucleated cell counts from reference gene primer amplification. The data were produced by immunoSEQ multiplex PCR, yet TCRdb's version contains in-frame clones alone and is incomplete. The V and J calls and clone size were taken over from that table, and D and trimming were inferred from the DNA. The sample has under 200,000 clones, approximately 79% seen once. The germline CDR1 and CDR2 sequences are SGHTS and YDEGEE. There are 13 residues in the CDR3. The germline V and J ends were trimmed by 4 bases and 6 bases, with 13 bases remaining between them.

The sample was PBMCs or T cells enriched from blood (not recorded which). The V and J genes are TRBV5-8 and TRBJ1-1; D is undetermined. This TCR was recovered from a woman aged 60-75 years with acute COVID-19. The CDR3 nucleotides are TGTGCCAGCAGCGTGACTGCAACGGCTGAAGCTTTCTTT. Translation: CASSVTATAEAFF.